The subject of this entry is one TCR beta chain. In germline, CDR1 is KGHSH, CDR2 LQKENI. V lost 1 base and J lost 5; bases outside the gene matches: 4. The CDR3 spans 14 residues. How the authors handled the data: By means of reference gene primer amplification, nucleated cell counts were estimated. Repertoires were generated with immunoSEQ multiplex PCR, while TCRdb's copy carries only in-frame clones and drops some. V, J and clone size derive from that table, while D and trimming were established from the DNA sequence. The sample yields 63,000 or so clones, more than 70% seen once. These data originate in a study of blood T cell repertoires in COVID-19. The overall study: COVID-19 samples from acute and convalescent phases originated in the United States, Italy and Spain. PBMCs, B-cell-depleted T cells, or T cells provided the cDNA or gDNA that made up the material.

The material sequenced was peripheral blood. This rearrangement joins TRBV18 to TRBJ1-1, with 7 bases that match TRBD1. This clonotype was sampled from a human donor in a cohort sampled during active COVID-19. The CDR3 DNA follows: TGTGCCAGCTCACCACAGGGGGCCCAAACTGAAGCTTTCTTT. Translated, it gives CASSPQGAQTEAFF.